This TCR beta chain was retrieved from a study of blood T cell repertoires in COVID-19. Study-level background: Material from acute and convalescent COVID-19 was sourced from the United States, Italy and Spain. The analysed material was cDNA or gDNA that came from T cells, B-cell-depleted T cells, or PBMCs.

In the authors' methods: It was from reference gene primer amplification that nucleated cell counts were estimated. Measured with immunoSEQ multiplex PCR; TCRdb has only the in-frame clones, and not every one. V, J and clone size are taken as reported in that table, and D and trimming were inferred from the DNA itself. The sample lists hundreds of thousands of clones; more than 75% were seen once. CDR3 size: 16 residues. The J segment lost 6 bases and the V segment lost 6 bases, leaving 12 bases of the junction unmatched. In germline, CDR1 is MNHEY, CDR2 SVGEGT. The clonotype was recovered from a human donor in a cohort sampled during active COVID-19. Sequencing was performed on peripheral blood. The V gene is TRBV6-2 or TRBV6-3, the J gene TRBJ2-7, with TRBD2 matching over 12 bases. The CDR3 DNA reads TGTGCCAGCAGCCGAAATCTAGCGGGAGGGACCACCGAGCAGTACTTC. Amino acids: CASSRNLAGGTTEQYF.